The 15 T cell receptor beta chains below come from one sample, sequenced in a study of vaccination and CD4 T cells after COVID-19. Stated treatment: roughly ten-day PBMC culture with coronavirus spike peptide pools or control peptides (ViraFEST assay). No antigen has been assigned to these receptors. Sequenced with the Oncomine TCR Beta short-read assay was DNA taken from cultured CD4+ T cells. In TCRdb, the PCR reads were re-called with MiXCR into one record per CDR3 protein. The repertoire holds 25,000 to 30,000 distinct CDR3 sequences, with around 64% as singletons. The sequencing here drew on CD4+ T cells from blood, cultured in vitro, taken after SARS-CoV-2 vaccination. Source of these receptors: a human donor who received a COVID-19 vaccine.

This sequence joins TRBV24-1 and TRBJ2-3, with unresolved D. This CDR3 spans 14 amino acids. Germline values: CDR1 KGHDR, CDR2 SFDVKD. The V end lost 5 bases, the J end lost 4 bases, and 12 bases lay between the germline ends. CDR3 bases: TGTGCCACCAGTGCACGACGTGGCGCAGATACGCAGTATTTT. It yields the protein CATSARRGADTQYF.

The rearrangement uses TRBV6-1 and TRBJ1-3; D call uncertain. Germline V gene sequence: CDR1 MNHNS, CDR2 SASEGT. This CDR3 has 15 amino acids. V lost 5 bases to trimming and J lost 0 bases, with 11 bases between them. CDR3 bases: TGTGCCAGCAGTATTCTTGGCTCCTCTGGAAACACCATATATTTT. It translates to CASSILGSSGNTIYF.

The table lists this clonotype with a few counts. This sequence joins TRBV19 and TRBJ2-5; 9 positions agree with TRBD1. Germline values: CDR1 LNHDA, CDR2 SQIVND (reference sequence). This CDR3 has 16 residues. V dropped 5 bases and J dropped 5; count of bases not matched to a gene: 12. CDR3: CASSLQTGGLRETQYF. CDR3 in DNA: TGTGCCAGTAGTCTCCAGACAGGGGGGTTGCGGGAGACCCAGTACTTC. The full variable domain, with the rest looked up from reference TRBV19 and TRBJ2-5, is DGGITQSPKYLFRKEGQNVTLSCEQNLNHDAMYWYRQDPGQGLRLIYYSQIVNDFQKGDIAEGYSVSREKKESFPLTVTSAQKNPTAFYLCASSLQTGGLRETQYFGPGTRLLVL.

The chain employs TRBV9 and TRBJ1-3, with D maybe TRBD1 (6 bases). There are 15 residues in the CDR3. V shed 6 bases and J shed 0 bases, with 13 bases lying between them. Germline V gives CDR1 SGDLS, CDR2 YYNGEE. DNA for the CDR3: TGTGCCAGCAAGGAGGGGGACCACTCTGGAAACACCATATATTTT. It translates to CASKEGDHSGNTIYF.

This clonotype came up a few times. The chain links TRBV24-1 to TRBJ1-2, with 7 nucleotides matching TRBD1. J lost 8 bases, V lost 11 bases, and 22 bases had no gene match. This CDR3 is built from 16 residues. CDR1 and CDR2 from the germline V gene are KGHDR and SFDVKD. The CDR3 coding sequence is TGTGCCAGCAGCAGATCCTGGAACAGGGGCGTGGTGGGCTACACCTTC. Protein sequence: CASSRSWNRGVVGYTF.

This chain uses TRBV2 with TRBJ2-5; perhaps TRBD2 as D (6 bases). V lost 4 bases and J 3 bases, leaving 6 bases between the germline ends. Germline V gene data show CDR1 as SNHLY and CDR2 as FYNNEI. The CDR3 runs to 12 residues. CDR3: CASSGGEETQYF. CDR3 bases: TGTGCCAGCAGTGGCGGGGAAGAGACCCAGTACTTC.

The gene calls are TRBV28 and TRBJ1-1; D is perhaps TRBD1 (6 bases). The CDR3 loop spans 14 amino acids. Deletions cut 4 bases from V and 10 bases from J, with 19 bases between. Germline V gene data show CDR1 as MDHEN and CDR2 as SYDVKM. CDR3 in amino acids: CASSSLRGLGSAFF. The CDR3, as DNA: TGTGCCAGCAGTTCCCTCAGGGGCCTAGGCTCAGCTTTCTTT.

The chain joins TRBV6-1 to TRBJ2-2, with D tentatively TRBD1 (6 bases). The germline gives CDR1 MNHNS, CDR2 SASEGT. With 1 base removed from V and 8 bases from J, the gap between germline ends came to 8 bases. The CDR3 runs to 13 residues. CDR3 nucleotides: TGTGCCAGCAGTGAAGGTAGGGGGGGGGAGCTGTTTTTT. Translated, it gives CASSEGRGGELFF.

The CDR3 here is CASSDRTGGRNTIYF. The CDR3 bases are TGTGCCAGCAGTGACCGGACAGGGGGTAGGAACACCATATATTTT. V is TRBV6-1 and J is TRBJ1-3; 10 positions match TRBD1. The V and J ends lost 3 bases and 7 bases, in that order; junction bases with no gene match: 6. The CDR3 totals 15 residues. Germline V gene lookup returns CDR1 MNHNS and CDR2 SASEGT.

This chain uses TRBV28 with TRBJ1-1; 12 nucleotides line up with TRBD1. CDR1 MDHEN and CDR2 SYDVKM come from the germline V gene. This CDR3 contains 15 residues. Germline trimming cut 4 bases from V and 11 bases from J; bases unmatched to any gene: 11. The DNA for the CDR3 is TGTGCCAGCAGTTCCCTGACCGGGACAGGGGGCCGGGCTTTCTTT. It translates to CASSSLTGTGGRAFF.

The genes are TRBV5-6 and TRBJ2-7; D is perhaps TRBD2 (6 bases). The CDR3 runs 14 residues. Germline CDR1 is SGHDT and CDR2 is YYEEEE. Trimming shortened V by 0 bases and J by 6 bases, and 13 bases separated the two germline ends. DNA of the CDR3: TGTGCCAGCAGCTTGGGGGGGGTAACCCTCGAGCAGTACTTC. Its translation is CASSLGGVTLEQYF.

The chain carries TRBV2 and TRBJ1-2; TRBD1 is a possible D gene (6 bases). CDR1 is SNHLY, CDR2 FYNNEI, per germline. V gave up 6 bases and J gave up 8 bases, with 16 bases separating them. The CDR3 is 13 residues long. CDR3 in amino acids: CASSTEAGVGYTF. The DNA for the CDR3 is TGTGCCAGCAGCACTGAAGCAGGGGTCGGCTACACCTTC.

The chain recombines TRBV30 with TRBJ2-7, with D hard to call. Germline V lookup: CDR1 GTSNPN, CDR2 SVGIG (reference sequence). This CDR3 is 12 amino acids long. The V end lost 5 bases, the J end lost 0 bases, and 8 bases lay between the germline ends. CDR3 bases: TGTGCCTGGTCTTCTAGCTCCTACGAGCAGTACTTC. Translation gives CAWSSSSYEQYF. Looking up the rest from reference TRBV30 and TRBJ2-7 gives the full variable domain: SQTIHQWPATLVQPVGSPLSLECTVEGTSNPNLYWYRQAAGRGLQLLFYSVGIGQISSEVPQNLSASRPQDRQFILSSKKLLLSDSGFYLCAWSSSSYEQYFGPGTRLTVT.

The chain uses TRBV6-5 and TRBJ2-1, with unresolved D. The V and J ends lost 0 bases and 5 bases respectively, with 5 bases between them. Germline CDR1 is MNHEY and CDR2 is SVGAGI. This CDR3 comprises 13 residues. The CDR3, as DNA: TGTGCCAGCAGTTACTCTAGCAACAATGAGCAGTTCTTC. This translates into CASSYSSNNEQFF.

The chain recombines TRBV6-2 or TRBV6-3 with TRBJ1-2; D not certain. CDR1 is MNHEY, CDR2 SVGEGT, per germline. Deletions cut 6 bases from V and 2 bases from J, with 10 bases between. The CDR3 has 13 residues. CDR3: CASRVPRNYGYTF. CDR3 nucleotides: TGTGCCAGCAGGGTTCCGAGAAACTATGGCTACACCTTC.